These 10 T cell receptor beta chains were sequenced from one sample in a study of Graves' ophthalmopathy and Graves' hyperthyroidism. The authors amplified TCR beta CDR3 regions, and they did so from RNA transcripts for repertoire sequencing. HTBI primers primed a first-round RT-PCR, and a second-round multiplex PCR followed. Each CDR3 protein gets one entry after TCRdb re-called the multiplex PCR reads with MiXCR. The sample holds 230,000 or so distinct CDR3 sequences, around 42% seen once. Input material: peripheral blood. These receptors were taken from an adult man with Graves' ophthalmopathy.

V gene TRBV5-4 combines with J gene TRBJ1-5; no clear D. The CDR3 spans 14 residues. V was pared by 0 bases and J by 4 bases, with 8 bases between. Germline V gene data show CDR1 as SGHNT and CDR2 as YYREEE (reference sequence). The CDR3 nucleotides are TGTGCCAGCAGCTTGGGAGGGTGGAATCAGCCCCAGCATTTT. Translating it yields CASSLGGWNQPQHF.

This clonotype occurred a few times. The chain carries TRBV7-9 and TRBJ1-2, with TRBD1 matching over 7 bases. The CDR3 runs 12 residues. Germline V lookup: CDR1 SEHNR, CDR2 FQNEAQ (reference sequence). The V and J ends lost 9 bases and 4 bases, in that order; junction bases with no gene match: 5. Here the CDR3 DNA reads TGTGCCAGTGGGACAGCAATCTATGGCTACACCTTC. It translates to CASGTAIYGYTF.

V and J are TRBV12-3 or TRBV12-4 and TRBJ2-5; 11 nucleotides line up with TRBD2. The CDR3 extends over 17 amino acids. V gave up 6 bases and J gave up 5 bases; unmatched junction bases: 14. In nucleotides, the CDR3 is TGTGCCAGCAGCCCCCGTAGCGGGGGGGTACAAGGGGAGACCCAGTACTTC. This encodes CASSPRSGGVQGETQYF.

This clonotype was counted only a few times. The chain recombines TRBV29-1 with TRBJ1-2; TRBD1 is a possible D gene (6 bases). The V gene lost 3 bases and the J gene lost 1 base, with 12 bases spanning the gap. The germline gives CDR1 SQVTM, CDR2 ANQGSEA. The CDR3 length is 14 residues. The DNA for the CDR3 is TGCAGCGTTGAGTACCAAGGGGGTAACTATGGCTACACCTTC. It is translated as CSVEYQGGNYGYTF. The variable domain in full, with the rest retrieved from reference TRBV29-1 and TRBJ1-2, is SAVISQKPSRDICQRGTSLTIQCQVDSQVTMMFWYRQQPGQSLTLIATANQGSEATYESGFVIDKFPISRPNLTFSTLTVSNMSPEDSSIYLCSVEYQGGNYGYTFGSGTRLTVV.

V gene TRBV2 combines with J gene TRBJ2-6; possible D gene TRBD2, 6 bases. CDR1 SNHLY and CDR2 FYNNEI come from the germline V gene. Trimming took off 11 bases at V and 1 base at J, with 21 bases between the two ends. The CDR3 totals 17 residues. The CDR3 DNA reads as TGTGCCTTCTGGGAGGCGGCCTGGAGGTCTGGGGCCAACGTCCTGACTTTC. This translates into CAFWEAAWRSGANVLTF.

The chain joins TRBV29-1 to TRBJ2-2; D tentatively reads TRBD1 or TRBD2 (6 bases each). Trimming took off 5 bases at V and 2 bases at J, with 12 bases between the two ends. This CDR3 contains 14 residues. Germline V gene lookup returns CDR1 SQVTM and CDR2 ANQGSEA. CDR3 sequence (DNA): TGCAGCGTTCGGGGGCAACCCAACACCGGGGAGCTGTTTTTT. Translating it yields CSVRGQPNTGELFF.

The chain couples TRBV2 to TRBJ2-7; D gene uncertain. The V gene's germline CDR1 is SNHLY and CDR2 FYNNEI. The V end lost 1 base, the J end lost 1 base, and 14 bases lay between the germline ends. The CDR3 is 16 residues long. CDR3 sequence: CASSEGLGFSSYEQYF. CDR3 DNA: TGTGCCAGCAGTGAAGGCTTGGGGTTCTCATCCTACGAGCAGTACTTC.

The chain joins TRBV4-1 to TRBJ2-2, with 8 bases aligning to TRBD2. Germline CDR1 reads MGHRA; CDR2 reads YSYEKL. This CDR3 spans 17 amino acids. With V trimmed by 0 bases and J by 4 bases, 7 bases remained unmatched. In nucleotides, the CDR3 is TGCGCCAGCAGCCAAGATCTGCTTCGGGGGGGCACCGGGGAGCTGTTTTTT. Protein product: CASSQDLLRGGTGELFF.

This chain connects TRBV24-1 to TRBJ2-2; a weak D match, TRBD1 (6 bases). Germline-derived CDR1 and CDR2 are KGHDR and SFDVKD. The V end was cut by 11 bases, the J end by 2 bases, with 17 bases between. This CDR3 is built from 15 residues. The CDR3 loop reads CAIHKTGDNTGELFF. CDR3 bases: TGTGCCATCCATAAGACAGGAGATAACACCGGGGAGCTGTTTTTT.

Many counts were recorded for this clonotype. The chain carries TRBV9 and TRBJ1-6, with 8 bases lining up with TRBD1. With V trimmed by 5 bases and J by 5 bases, 6 bases remained unmatched. Germline CDR1 is SGDLS and CDR2 is YYNGEE. The CDR3 has 15 residues. The chain's CDR3 is CASSRGQGHNSPLHF. The CDR3, as DNA: TGTGCCAGCAGTCGTGGACAGGGTCATAATTCACCCCTCCACTTT.